This T cell receptor beta chain was recovered during a study of early T cells in non-severe SARS-CoV-2 infection. On the study more broadly: Unsorted whole-blood RNA was sequenced in bulk, leaving chains unpaired.

Unique molecular identifiers tagged individual cDNA molecules. MiXCR, applied by TCRdb to the 5' RACE reads, yields one record per CDR3 protein. The sample lists 70,000 to 90,000 distinct CDR3 sequences; 15% to 17% were seen once. This CDR3 has 15 residues. V shed 7 bases and J 8 bases; nucleotides not matched to a gene: 13. Germline V gene lookup returns CDR1 LNHDA and CDR2 SQIVND (reference sequence). Overall study results and limits: Missing private and CD4 specificities, VDJdb matching favored anti-spike CD8 responses.

In its sample, this clonotype was seen a few times. The antigen is not known. The clonotype comes from an adult who was a healthcare worker with PCR-confirmed SARS-CoV-2 infection or an uninfected control (not recorded which). Material: whole blood. This chain uses TRBV19 with TRBJ1-4, with 7 bases matching TRBD1. This CDR3 is CASTQDRVDREKLFF. CDR3 nucleotide sequence: TGTGCCAGTACTCAAGACAGGGTAGACCGAGAAAAACTGTTTTTT.